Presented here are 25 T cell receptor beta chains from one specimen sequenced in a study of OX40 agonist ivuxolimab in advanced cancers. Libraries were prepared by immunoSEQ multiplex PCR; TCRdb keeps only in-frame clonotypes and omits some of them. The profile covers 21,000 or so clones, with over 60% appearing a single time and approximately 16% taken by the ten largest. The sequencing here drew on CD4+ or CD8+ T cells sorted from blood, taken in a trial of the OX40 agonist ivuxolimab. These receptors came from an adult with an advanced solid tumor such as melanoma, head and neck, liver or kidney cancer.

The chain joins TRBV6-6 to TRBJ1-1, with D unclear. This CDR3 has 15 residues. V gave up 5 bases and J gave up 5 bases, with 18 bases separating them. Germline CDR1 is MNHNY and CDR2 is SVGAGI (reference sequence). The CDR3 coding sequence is TGTGCCAGCAGTCTCCCCGGTGGTTTCGCGACTGAAGCTTTCTTT. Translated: CASSLPGGFATEAFF.

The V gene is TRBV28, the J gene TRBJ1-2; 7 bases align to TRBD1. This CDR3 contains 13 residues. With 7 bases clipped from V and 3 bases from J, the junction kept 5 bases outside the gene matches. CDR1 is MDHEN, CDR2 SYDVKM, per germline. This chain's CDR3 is CASKGQFDYGYTF. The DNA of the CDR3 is TGTGCCAGCAAGGGACAGTTTGACTATGGCTACACCTTC.

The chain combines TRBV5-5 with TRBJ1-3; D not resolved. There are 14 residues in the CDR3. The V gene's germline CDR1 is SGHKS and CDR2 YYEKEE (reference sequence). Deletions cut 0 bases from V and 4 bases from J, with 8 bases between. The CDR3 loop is CASSLDHRGNTIYF. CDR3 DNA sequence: TGTGCCAGCAGCTTGGATCACAGAGGAAACACCATATATTTT.

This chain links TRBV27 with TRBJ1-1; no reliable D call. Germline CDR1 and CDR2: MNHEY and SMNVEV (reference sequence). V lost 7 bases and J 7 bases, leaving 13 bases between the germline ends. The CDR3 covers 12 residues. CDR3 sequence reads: CASMGLVREAFF. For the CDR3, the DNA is TGTGCCAGCATGGGGTTGGTCCGTGAAGCTTTCTTT.

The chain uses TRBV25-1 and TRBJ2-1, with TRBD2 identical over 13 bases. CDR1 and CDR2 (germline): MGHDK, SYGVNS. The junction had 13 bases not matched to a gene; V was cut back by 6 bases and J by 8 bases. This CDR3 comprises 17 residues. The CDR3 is CASSDHGLAGARHEQFF. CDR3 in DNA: TGTGCCAGCAGCGATCACGGACTAGCGGGAGCAAGGCATGAGCAGTTCTTC.

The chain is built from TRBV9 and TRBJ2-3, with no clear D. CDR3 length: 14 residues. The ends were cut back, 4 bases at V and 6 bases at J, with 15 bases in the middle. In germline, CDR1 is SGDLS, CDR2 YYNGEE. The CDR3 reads CASSPNFRSDTQYF. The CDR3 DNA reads TGTGCCAGCAGCCCCAATTTTCGCAGCGATACGCAGTATTTT.

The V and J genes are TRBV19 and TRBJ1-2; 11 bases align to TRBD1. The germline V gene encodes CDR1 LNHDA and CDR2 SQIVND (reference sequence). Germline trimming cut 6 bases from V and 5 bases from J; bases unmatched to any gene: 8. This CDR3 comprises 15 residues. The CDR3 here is CASRAWTGGDYGYTF. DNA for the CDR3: TGTGCCAGTAGAGCCTGGACAGGGGGCGATTATGGCTACACCTTC. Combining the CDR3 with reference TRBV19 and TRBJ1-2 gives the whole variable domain DGGITQSPKYLFRKEGQNVTLSCEQNLNHDAMYWYRQDPGQGLRLIYYSQIVNDFQKGDIAEGYSVSREKKESFPLTVTSAQKNPTAFYLCASRAWTGGDYGYTFGSGTRLTVV.

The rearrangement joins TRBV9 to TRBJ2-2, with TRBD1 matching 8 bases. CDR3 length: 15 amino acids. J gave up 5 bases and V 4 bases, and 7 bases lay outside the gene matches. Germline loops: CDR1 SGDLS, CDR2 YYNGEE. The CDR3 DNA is TGTGCCAGCAGCCCCCGGACAGGGAGGACCGGGGAGCTGTTTTTT. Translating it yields CASSPRTGRTGELFF.

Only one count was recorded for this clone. The CDR3 coding sequence is TGTGCCACCAAAGTCGACAGGGCGAGCTCCTACGAGCAGTACTTC. This translates into CATKVDRASSYEQYF. The chain uses TRBV15 and TRBJ2-7, with TRBD1 matching over 7 bases. V dropped 7 bases and J dropped 0; count of bases not matched to a gene: 9. The CDR3 consists of 15 residues. Germline V CDR1 and CDR2: LNHNV, YYDKDF (reference sequence).

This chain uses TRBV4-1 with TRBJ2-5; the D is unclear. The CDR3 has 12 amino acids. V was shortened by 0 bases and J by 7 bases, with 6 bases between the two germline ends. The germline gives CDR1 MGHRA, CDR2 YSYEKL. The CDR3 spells CASSQDLGTQYF. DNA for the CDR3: TGCGCCAGCAGCCAAGATCTCGGGACCCAGTACTTC.

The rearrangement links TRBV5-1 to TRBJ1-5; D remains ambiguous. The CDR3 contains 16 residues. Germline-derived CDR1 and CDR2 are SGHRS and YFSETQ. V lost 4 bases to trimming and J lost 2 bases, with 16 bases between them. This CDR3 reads CASSGGNGEGNQPQHF. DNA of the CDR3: TGCGCCAGCAGCGGAGGTAATGGGGAGGGCAATCAGCCCCAGCATTTT. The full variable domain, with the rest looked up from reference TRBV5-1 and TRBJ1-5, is KAGVTQTPRYLIKTRGQQVTLSCSPISGHRSVSWYQQTPGQGLQFLFEYFSETQRNKGNFPGRFSGRQFSNSRSEMNVSTLELGDSALYLCASSGGNGEGNQPQHFGDGTRLSIL.

CDR3 nucleotides: TGCAGCGCCCGACCGTCCATGGCCAAAAACATTCAGTACTTC. This codes for CSARPSMAKNIQYF. The genes are TRBV29-1 and TRBJ2-4; D not certain. Per the germline V gene, CDR1 is SQVTM and CDR2 is ANQGSEA. V was trimmed by 7 bases and J by 1 base, leaving 14 bases between them. The CDR3 totals 14 residues.

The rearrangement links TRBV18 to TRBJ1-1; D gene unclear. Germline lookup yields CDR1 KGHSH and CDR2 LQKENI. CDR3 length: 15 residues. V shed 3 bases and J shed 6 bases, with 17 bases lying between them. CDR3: CASSPEAIPGPEAFF. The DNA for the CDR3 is TGTGCCAGCTCACCGGAGGCCATACCTGGACCTGAAGCTTTCTTT.

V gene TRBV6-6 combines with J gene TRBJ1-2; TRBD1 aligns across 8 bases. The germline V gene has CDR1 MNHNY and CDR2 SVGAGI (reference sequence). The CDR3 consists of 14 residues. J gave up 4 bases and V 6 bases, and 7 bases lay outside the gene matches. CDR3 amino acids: CASRKDRVLYGYTF. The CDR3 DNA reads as TGTGCCAGCAGGAAGGACAGGGTGCTCTATGGCTACACCTTC.

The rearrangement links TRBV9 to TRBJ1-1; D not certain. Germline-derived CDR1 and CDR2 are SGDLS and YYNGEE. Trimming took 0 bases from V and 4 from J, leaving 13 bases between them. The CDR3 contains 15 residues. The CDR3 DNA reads TGTGCCAGCAGCGTAGATTATGGAGCCGGCACTGAAGCTTTCTTT. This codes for CASSVDYGAGTEAFF.

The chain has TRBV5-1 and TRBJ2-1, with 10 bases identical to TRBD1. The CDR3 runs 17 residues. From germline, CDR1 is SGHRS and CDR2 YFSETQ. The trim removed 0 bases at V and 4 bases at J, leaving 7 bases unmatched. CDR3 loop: CASSLAWTGGMYNEQFF. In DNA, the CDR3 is TGCGCCAGCAGCTTGGCCTGGACAGGGGGAATGTACAATGAGCAGTTCTTC.

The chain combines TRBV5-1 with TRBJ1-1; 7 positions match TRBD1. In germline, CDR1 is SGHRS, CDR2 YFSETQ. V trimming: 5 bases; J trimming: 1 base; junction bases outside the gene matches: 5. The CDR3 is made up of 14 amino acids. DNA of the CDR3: TGCGCCAGCAGGGCCGGGACAGAGAACACTGAAGCTTTCTTT. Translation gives CASRAGTENTEAFF.

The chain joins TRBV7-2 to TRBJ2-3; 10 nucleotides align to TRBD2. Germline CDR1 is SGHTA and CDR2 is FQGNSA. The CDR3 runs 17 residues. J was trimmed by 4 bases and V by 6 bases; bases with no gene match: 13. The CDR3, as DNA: TGTGCCAGCAGTTTAAACGGAGCGGGAGGGCCGGCAGATACGCAGTATTTT. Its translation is CASSLNGAGGPADTQYF. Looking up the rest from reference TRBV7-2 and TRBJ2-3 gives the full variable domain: GAGVSQSPSNKVTEKGKDVELRCDPISGHTALYWYRQSLGQGLEFLIYFQGNSAPDKSGLPSDRFSAERTGGSVSTLTIQRTQQEDSAVYLCASSLNGAGGPADTQYFGPGTRLTVL.

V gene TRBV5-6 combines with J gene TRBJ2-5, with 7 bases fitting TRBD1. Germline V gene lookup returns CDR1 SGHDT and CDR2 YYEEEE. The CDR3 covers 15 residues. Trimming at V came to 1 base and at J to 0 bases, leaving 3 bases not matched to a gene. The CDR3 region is CASSLSGTDQETQYF. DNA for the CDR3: TGTGCCAGCAGCTTGTCCGGGACAGACCAAGAGACCCAGTACTTC.

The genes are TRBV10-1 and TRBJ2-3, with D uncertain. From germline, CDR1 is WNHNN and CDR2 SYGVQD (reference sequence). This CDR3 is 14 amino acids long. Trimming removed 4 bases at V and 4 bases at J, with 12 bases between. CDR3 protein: CASSASRAADTQYF. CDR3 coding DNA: TGCGCCAGCAGTGCTAGTAGGGCGGCAGATACGCAGTATTTT.

DNA for the CDR3: TGTGCCAGCAGCCGGTCTCGAGGGCAAGAGACCCAGTACTTC. This encodes CASSRSRGQETQYF. The chain employs TRBV16 and TRBJ2-5, with TRBD2 as a possible D gene (5 bases). CDR3 length: 14 residues. Germline CDR1 and CDR2: KGHSY and FQNENV. V lost 4 bases and J 2 bases, leaving 11 bases between the germline ends.

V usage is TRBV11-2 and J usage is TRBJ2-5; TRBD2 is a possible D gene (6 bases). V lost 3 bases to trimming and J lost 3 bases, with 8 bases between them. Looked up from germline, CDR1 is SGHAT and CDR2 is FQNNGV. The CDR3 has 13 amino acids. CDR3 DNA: TGTGCCAGCAGCTTTCGGGGGAAAGAGACCCAGTACTTC. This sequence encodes CASSFRGKETQYF.

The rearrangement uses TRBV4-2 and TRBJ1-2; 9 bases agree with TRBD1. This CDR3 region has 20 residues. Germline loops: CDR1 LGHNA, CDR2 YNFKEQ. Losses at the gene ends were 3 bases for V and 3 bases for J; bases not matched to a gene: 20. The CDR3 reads CASSHPRSGGQGGVYYGYTF. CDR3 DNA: TGTGCCAGCAGCCACCCCCGAAGTGGGGGACAGGGCGGGGTGTACTATGGCTACACCTTC.

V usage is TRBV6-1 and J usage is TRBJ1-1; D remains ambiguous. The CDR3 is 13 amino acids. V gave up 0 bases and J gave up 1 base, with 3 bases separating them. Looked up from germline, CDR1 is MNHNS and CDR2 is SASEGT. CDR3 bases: TGTGCCAGCAGTGAAGCGGAGAACACTGAAGCTTTCTTT. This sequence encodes CASSEAENTEAFF.

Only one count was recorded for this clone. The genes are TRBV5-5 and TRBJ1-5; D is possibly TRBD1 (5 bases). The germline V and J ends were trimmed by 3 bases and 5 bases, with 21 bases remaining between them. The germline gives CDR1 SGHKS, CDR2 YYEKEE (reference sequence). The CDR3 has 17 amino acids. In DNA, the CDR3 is TGTGCCAGCAGCTACCGAGCACAGGAGAATGTAGATCAGCCCCAGCATTTT. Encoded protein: CASSYRAQENVDQPQHF.